The 26 T cell receptor beta chains below were found in one sample sequenced in a study of graft-versus-host responses after intestinal transplantation. Clones were sequenced by immunoSEQ multiplex PCR, and TCRdb holds only the in-frame ones, with some missing. The sample has 55,000 to 85,000 clones, approximately 88% seen once. No antigens are known for them. The sequences come from unstimulated CD8+ T cells sorted from spleen or lymph node cells, collected before intestinal transplant. The source of these receptors is a human donor who received an intestinal transplant.

The V and J genes are TRBV15 and TRBJ2-1, with 9 bases that match TRBD2. Germline-derived CDR1 and CDR2 are LNHNV and YYDKDF (reference sequence). The J segment lost 9 bases and the V segment lost 1 base, leaving 10 bases of the junction unmatched. This CDR3 contains 16 residues. The DNA of the CDR3 is TGTGCCACCAGCAGAGCAAGCTGGCGGGAGGGGCGTGAGCAGTTCTTC. Translating it yields CATSRASWREGREQFF.

The rearrangement links TRBV5-6 to TRBJ1-2; D not certain. In germline, CDR1 is SGHDT, CDR2 YYEEEE. The germline V and J ends were trimmed by 0 bases and 7 bases, with 16 bases remaining between them. The CDR3 is made up of 15 amino acids. The CDR3 DNA reads as TGTGCCAGCAGCTTGGAACCCCTCAGTGGGCTTGGCTACACCTTC. Translating gives CASSLEPLSGLGYTF.

The chain combines TRBV28 with TRBJ2-6; TRBD2 is a possible D gene (5 bases). The CDR3 extends over 16 amino acids. V was clipped by 1 base and J by 5 bases, with 12 bases between them. The V gene's germline CDR1 is MDHEN and CDR2 SYDVKM. The CDR3 nucleotides are TGTGCCAGCAGTTTATACCGGGGATTCCGGGCCAACGTCCTGACTTTC. Its protein product is CASSLYRGFRANVLTF.

The rearrangement uses TRBV28 and TRBJ1-2; D is unclear. Germline V gives CDR1 MDHEN, CDR2 SYDVKM. This CDR3 has 15 amino acids. V was shortened by 3 bases and J by 2 bases, with 13 bases between the two germline ends. CDR3 loop: CASSFVGSLNYGYTF. The CDR3 bases are TGTGCCAGCAGTTTTGTGGGCAGCCTCAACTATGGCTACACCTTC.

This chain links TRBV27 with TRBJ2-3; D gene ambiguous. The CDR3 runs 14 residues. Trimming cost V 6 bases and J 2 bases, with 12 bases left between them. Germline V gene data show CDR1 as MNHEY and CDR2 as SMNVEV (reference sequence). The CDR3 region is CASSPFPLTDTQYF. The CDR3 nucleotides read TGTGCCAGCAGCCCTTTCCCCCTCACAGATACGCAGTATTTT.

The chain combines TRBV25-1 with TRBJ2-7; 7 bases align to TRBD2. The V gene end was trimmed by 4 bases and the J gene end by 0 bases; junction bases not matched to a gene: 9. The CDR3 totals 16 residues. The germline CDR1 and CDR2 sequences are MGHDK and SYGVNS. CDR3 protein: CASSGRLALSSYEQYF. The CDR3 DNA follows: TGTGCCAGCAGTGGGAGACTAGCCCTCTCCTCCTACGAGCAGTACTTC.

The chain links TRBV5-1 to TRBJ2-7; 8 nucleotides match TRBD1. After removal of 3 bases from V and 5 bases from J, the junction contained 4 bases not matched to a gene. The CDR3 covers 13 residues. Germline V CDR1 and CDR2: SGHRS, YFSETQ. The CDR3 DNA sequence: TGCGCCAGCAGCTGGACAGGGTTCAACGAGCAGTACTTC. It translates to CASSWTGFNEQYF. Full variable domain (missing parts from reference TRBV5-1 and TRBJ2-7): KAGVTQTPRYLIKTRGQQVTLSCSPISGHRSVSWYQQTPGQGLQFLFEYFSETQRNKGNFPGRFSGRQFSNSRSEMNVSTLELGDSALYLCASSWTGFNEQYFGPGTRLTVT.

This clone was counted a single time. The chain has TRBV5-6 and TRBJ2-2; no firm D call. V lost 4 bases, J lost 1 base, and 14 bases lay in between. Germline CDR1 reads SGHDT; CDR2 reads YYEEEE. CDR3 length: 16 amino acids. This CDR3 is CASSPHGRLNTGELFF. CDR3 DNA: TGTGCCAGCAGCCCCCATGGCAGATTGAACACCGGGGAGCTGTTTTTT. The full variable domain, with the rest looked up from reference TRBV5-6 and TRBJ2-2, is DAGVTQSPTHLIKTRGQQVTLRCSPKSGHDTVSWYQQALGQGPQFIFQYYEEEERQRGNFPDRFSGHQFPNYSSELNVNALLLGDSALYLCASSPHGRLNTGELFFGEGSRLTVL.

The chain uses TRBV6-1 and TRBJ1-1; TRBD1 might be the D (6 bases). The V end lost 6 bases, the J end lost 1 base, and 12 bases lay between the germline ends. Germline V gene sequence: CDR1 MNHNS, CDR2 SASEGT. This CDR3 region has 14 residues. CDR3 nucleotide sequence: TGTGCCAGCAGGCTAGGGGGGGGGAACACTGAAGCTTTCTTT. Translated: CASRLGGGNTEAFF.

The chain links TRBV9 to TRBJ2-3, with 9 nucleotides matching TRBD2. The germline V gene has CDR1 SGDLS and CDR2 YYNGEE. This CDR3 has 21 residues. The trim removed 0 bases at V and 0 bases at J, leaving 17 bases unmatched. CDR3 in amino acids: CASSVGGIAGDRRPSTDTQYF. CDR3 sequence (DNA): TGTGCCAGCAGCGTAGGGGGGATAGCGGGGGACCGAAGACCTAGCACAGATACGCAGTATTTT. Using reference TRBV9 and TRBJ2-3 for the parts outside the CDR3, the full variable domain is DSGVTQTPKHLITATGQRVTLRCSPRSGDLSVYWYQQSLDQGLQFLIQYYNGEERAKGNILERFSAQQFPDLHSELNLSSLELGDSALYFCASSVGGIAGDRRPSTDTQYFGPGTRLTVL.

This chain joins TRBV5-1 and TRBJ2-5; 9 bases are a match to TRBD1. This CDR3 spans 16 amino acids. Per germline, CDR1 SGHRS and CDR2 YFSETQ. V trimming: 0 bases; J trimming: 2 bases; junction bases outside the gene matches: 5. CDR3 nucleotides: TGCGCCAGCAGCTTGGCCTCTGACAGGGGGCAAGAGACCCAGTACTTC. Translation: CASSLASDRGQETQYF.

V gene TRBV6-1 combines with J gene TRBJ2-5, with D possibly being TRBD1 (5 bases). The ends were cut back, 7 bases at V and 4 bases at J, with 13 bases in the middle. The germline gives CDR1 MNHNS, CDR2 SASEGT. CDR3 size: 13 residues. DNA for the CDR3: TGTGCCAGCATGGGGCGAAGGCGAGAGACCCAGTACTTC. As protein: CASMGRRRETQYF.

V and J are TRBV28 and TRBJ1-5; 9 nucleotides match TRBD1. With V trimmed by 5 bases and J by 5 bases, 7 bases remained unmatched. The germline CDR1 and CDR2 sequences are MDHEN and SYDVKM. The CDR3 contains 15 residues. The CDR3 reads CASSIQGALDQPQHF. The CDR3 DNA follows: TGTGCCAGCAGTATACAGGGGGCTCTGGATCAGCCCCAGCATTTT.

The chain couples TRBV19 to TRBJ2-7; the match to TRBD1 covers 9 bases. The CDR3 has 16 residues. Germline trimming cut 3 bases from V and 0 bases from J; bases unmatched to any gene: 6. CDR1 is LNHDA and CDR2 is SQIVND in the germline V gene (reference sequence). CDR3 sequence: CASSIYRGPSSYEQYF. CDR3 sequence (DNA): TGTGCCAGTAGTATCTACAGGGGGCCAAGCTCCTACGAGCAGTACTTC.

This chain connects TRBV4-1 to TRBJ2-7, with a possible D match to TRBD1 (6 bases). This CDR3 is built from 17 residues. V shed 1 base and J shed 7 bases, with 23 bases lying between them. Germline V CDR1 and CDR2: MGHRA, YSYEKL. The CDR3: CASSQAWGTGLSWEQYF. The CDR3 DNA follows: TGCGCCAGCAGCCAAGCCTGGGGAACAGGGCTATCGTGGGAGCAGTACTTC.

The rearrangement joins TRBV30 to TRBJ1-5; TRBD1 might be the D (5 bases). The V end lost 0 bases, the J end lost 6 bases, and 12 bases lay between the germline ends. Germline V gene lookup returns CDR1 GTSNPN and CDR2 SVGIG (reference sequence). The length of the CDR3 is 14 residues. The CDR3 reads CAWSVPREVQPQHF. The CDR3 nucleotides are TGTGCCTGGAGTGTACCCAGGGAGGTTCAGCCCCAGCATTTT.

This chain connects TRBV19 to TRBJ2-2; 8 bases are a match to TRBD2. The ends lost 6 bases at V and 3 bases at J; junction bases unmatched: 3. The CDR3 has 14 amino acids. The germline V gene has CDR1 LNHDA and CDR2 SQIVND (reference sequence). CDR3 DNA sequence: TGTGCCAGTAGCCGAGCGGGAGACACCGGGGAGCTGTTTTTT. This gives the protein CASSRAGDTGELFF.

The chain carries TRBV29-1 and TRBJ1-2; maybe TRBD1 (6 bases). V was clipped by 7 bases and J by 1 base, with 13 bases between them. The CDR3 contains 13 residues. Germline CDR1 SQVTM, CDR2 ANQGSEA. DNA for the CDR3: TGCAGCGCTCTCGGACAGAGTAACTATGGCTACACCTTC. It codes for CSALGQSNYGYTF. Together with reference TRBV29-1 and TRBJ1-2, the CDR3 gives the full variable domain: SAVISQKPSRDICQRGTSLTIQCQVDSQVTMMFWYRQQPGQSLTLIATANQGSEATYESGFVIDKFPISRPNLTFSTLTVSNMSPEDSSIYLCSALGQSNYGYTFGSGTRLTVV.

The chain has TRBV2 and TRBJ2-1; TRBD1 matches at 8 bases. Germline V lookup: CDR1 SNHLY, CDR2 FYNNEI. The CDR3 covers 17 residues. The CDR3 is CVLWDRRLPSVYNEQFF. For the CDR3, the DNA is TGTGTCCTTTGGGACAGGCGTCTTCCCAGCGTGTACAATGAGCAGTTCTTC.

The chain is built from TRBV28 and TRBJ1-1; D unclear. CDR1 is MDHEN, CDR2 SYDVKM, per germline. Trimming pared 1 base from V and 1 base from J, leaving 7 bases between. The CDR3 loop spans 14 amino acids. The CDR3 spells CASSLSAGNTEAFF. In DNA form, the CDR3 reads TGTGCCAGCAGTTTATCAGCAGGGAACACTGAAGCTTTCTTT.

The chain is built from TRBV10-2 and TRBJ2-1; TRBD2 matches at 9 bases. V lost 3 bases, J lost 4 bases, and 16 bases stayed unmatched. Germline V gene data show CDR1 as WSHSY and CDR2 as SAAADI. This CDR3 has 19 residues. The CDR3 DNA follows: TGCGCCAGCAGTGAAGGTGTGTCTAGCGGGATTCGAGGGTACAATGAGCAGTTCTTC. Encoded protein: CASSEGVSSGIRGYNEQFF.

This chain links TRBV1 with TRBJ2-7; whether TRBD1, the table's D call, matches the DNA was not checked. TRBV1 represents a pseudogene. The CDR3 extends over 14 amino acids. CDR3 in DNA: TGCACCAGCAGCCGGGACAGAATTTCCTACGAGCAGTACTTC. Translating it yields CTSSRDRISYEQYF.

The gene calls are TRBV20-1 and TRBJ2-7; TRBD2 is a possible D gene (6 bases). The CDR3 is 11 residues long. Germline assignment: CDR1 DFQATT and CDR2 SNEGSKA (reference sequence). The V gene lost 5 bases and the J gene lost 7 bases, with 12 bases spanning the gap. This CDR3 is CSAQGGREQYF. The CDR3 DNA is TGCAGTGCTCAGGGAGGTAGGGAGCAGTACTTC.

The chain carries TRBV19 and TRBJ2-1; the D gene is possibly TRBD2 (5 bases). This CDR3 comprises 17 residues. Per germline, CDR1 LNHDA and CDR2 SQIVND (reference sequence). Trimming left V 4 bases short and J 3 bases short, with 19 bases between. The chain's CDR3 is CASSTFGPLAGYNEQFF. In nucleotides, the CDR3 is TGTGCCAGTAGTACGTTCGGGCCGCTAGCAGGCTACAATGAGCAGTTCTTC. The variable domain in full, with the rest retrieved from reference TRBV19 and TRBJ2-1, is DGGITQSPKYLFRKEGQNVTLSCEQNLNHDAMYWYRQDPGQGLRLIYYSQIVNDFQKGDIAEGYSVSREKKESFPLTVTSAQKNPTAFYLCASSTFGPLAGYNEQFFGPGTRLTVL.

V is TRBV5-8 and J is TRBJ1-1; 7 bases match TRBD1. The CDR3 sequence is 14 residues long. CDR1 is SGHTS and CDR2 is YDEGEE in the germline V gene. V lost 2 bases, J lost 10 bases, and 11 bases stayed unmatched. CDR3 sequence: CASSFFFQRGRAFF. The CDR3 bases are TGTGCCAGCAGCTTTTTTTTTCAGAGGGGGCGAGCTTTCTTT.

This clone was seen only once. This chain links TRBV28 with TRBJ1-5; 7 nucleotides line up with TRBD1. Germline V gives CDR1 MDHEN, CDR2 SYDVKM. This CDR3 is 18 amino acids long. J was trimmed by 0 bases and V by 6 bases; bases with no gene match: 14. The CDR3 sequence: CASRLTTGLLDSNQPQHF. CDR3 DNA sequence: TGTGCCAGCAGATTAACGACAGGGTTACTCGATAGCAATCAGCCCCAGCATTTT.